These 3 T cell receptor beta chains originate from one sample sequenced in a study of T cells in Graves' hyperthyroidism and ophthalmopathy. RNA transcripts were the template for amplifying TCR beta CDR3 regions. With the HTBI primer set, the TCR CDR3 went through a first round of RT-PCR. TCRdb re-analysed the multiplex PCR reads in MiXCR, keeping a single row per CDR3 protein. There are 490,000 or so distinct CDR3 sequences in the sample; around 43% occur only once, and around two fifths lies in the top ten. The source material was peripheral blood or thyroid tissue (not recorded which). These receptors were collected from an adult woman with Graves' disease, either hyperthyroidism or ophthalmopathy (not recorded which).

The chain carries TRBV24-1 and TRBJ1-1; a weak D match, TRBD1 (5 bases). The CDR3 sequence is 14 residues long. The V end was cut by 5 bases, the J end by 0 bases, with 9 bases between. Germline CDR1 KGHDR, CDR2 SFDVKD. CDR3 in amino acids: CATSAGRMNTEAFF. The CDR3 DNA sequence: TGTGCCACCAGTGCGGGACGGATGAACACTGAAGCTTTCTTT.

This clonotype was detected once. The chain links TRBV7-9 to TRBJ1-3, with D possibly matching TRBD1 (5 bases). With 6 bases removed from V and 0 bases from J, the gap between germline ends came to 21 bases. Germline V gives CDR1 SEHNR, CDR2 FQNEAQ (reference sequence). CDR3 length equals 18 residues. The CDR3 is CASSSTARQRYSGNTIYF. As DNA, the CDR3 is TGTGCCAGCAGTTCAACCGCCCGACAGCGATACTCTGGAAACACCATATATTTT. Drawing the rest from reference TRBV7-9 and TRBJ1-3, the complete variable domain is DTGVSQNPRHKITKRGQNVTFRCDPISEHNRLYWYRQTLGQGPEFLTYFQNEAQLEKSRLLSDRFSAERPKGSFSTLEIQRTEQGDSAMYLCASSSTARQRYSGNTIYFGEGSWLTVV.

The chain carries TRBV7-8 and TRBJ1-6; D remains unclear. From germline, CDR1 is SGHVS and CDR2 FQNEAQ. The V gene lost 4 bases and the J gene lost 5 bases, with 18 bases spanning the gap. The CDR3 is 17 amino acids. The CDR3 here is CASSSLGASEHNSPLHF. CDR3 DNA: TGTGCCAGCAGCTCTCTGGGAGCGTCTGAGCATAATTCACCCCTCCACTTT.